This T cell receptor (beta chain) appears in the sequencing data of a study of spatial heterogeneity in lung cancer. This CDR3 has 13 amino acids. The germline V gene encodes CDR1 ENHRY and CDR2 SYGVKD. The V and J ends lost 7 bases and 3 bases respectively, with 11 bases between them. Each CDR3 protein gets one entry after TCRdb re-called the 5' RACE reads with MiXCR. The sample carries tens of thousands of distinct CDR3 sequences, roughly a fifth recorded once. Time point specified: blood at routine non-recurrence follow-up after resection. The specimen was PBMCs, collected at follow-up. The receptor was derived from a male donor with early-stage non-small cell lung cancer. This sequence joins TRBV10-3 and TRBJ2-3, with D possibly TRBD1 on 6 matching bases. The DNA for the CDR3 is TGTGCCATCAACAGGGAGAGGACAGATACGCAGTATTTT. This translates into CAINRERTDTQYF.